This TCR beta chain stems from a study of T cells in Graves' hyperthyroidism and ophthalmopathy. TCR beta CDR3 regions were amplified from RNA transcripts. The TCR CDR3 first-round RT-PCR relied on the HTBI primer set. One entry per CDR3 protein results from TCRdb running MiXCR on the multiplex PCR reads. The table includes about 280,000 distinct CDR3 sequences, around a quarter detected once. CDR3 size: 13 residues. From germline, CDR1 is MGHRA and CDR2 YSYEKL. Trimming removed 4 bases at V and 3 bases at J, with 10 bases between. This clonotype was found many times. The sequenced sample was blood. This clonotype was obtained from a middle-aged man with Graves' hyperthyroidism that later progressed to Graves' ophthalmopathy. V usage is TRBV4-1 and J usage is TRBJ2-7, with D perhaps TRBD1 (5 bases). CDR3 protein: CASSRGHDYEQYF. For the CDR3, the DNA is TGCGCCAGCAGCCGAGGACACGACTACGAGCAGTACTTC.